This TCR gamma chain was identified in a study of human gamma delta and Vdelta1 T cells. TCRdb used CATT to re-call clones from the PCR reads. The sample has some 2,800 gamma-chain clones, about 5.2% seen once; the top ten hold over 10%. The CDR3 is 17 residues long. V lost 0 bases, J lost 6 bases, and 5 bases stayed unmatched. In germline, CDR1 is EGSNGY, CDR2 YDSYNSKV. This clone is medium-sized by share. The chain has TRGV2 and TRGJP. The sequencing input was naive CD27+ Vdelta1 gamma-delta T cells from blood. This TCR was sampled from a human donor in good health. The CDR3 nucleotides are TGTGCCACCTGGGACGGGCCACCAGAGTTGGGCAAAAAAATCAAGGTATTT. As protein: CATWDGPPELGKKIKVF.